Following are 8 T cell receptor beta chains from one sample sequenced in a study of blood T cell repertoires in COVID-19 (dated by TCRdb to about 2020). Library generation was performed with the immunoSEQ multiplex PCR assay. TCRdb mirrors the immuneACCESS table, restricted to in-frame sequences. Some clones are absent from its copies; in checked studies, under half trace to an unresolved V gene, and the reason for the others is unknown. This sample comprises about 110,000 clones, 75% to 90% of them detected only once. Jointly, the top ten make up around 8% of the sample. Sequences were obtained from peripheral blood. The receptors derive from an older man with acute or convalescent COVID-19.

The CDR3 bases are TGTGCCAGCAGTGACCGCCAGACAGGGGGCCGGCCCCAGCATTTT. Encoded protein: CASSDRQTGGRPQHF. This chain uses TRBV6-1 with TRBJ1-5; 10 nucleotides agree with TRBD1. Germline assignment: CDR1 MNHNS and CDR2 SASEGT. V lost 3 bases to trimming and J lost 9 bases; unmatched junction nucleotides: 8. CDR3 length equals 15 residues.

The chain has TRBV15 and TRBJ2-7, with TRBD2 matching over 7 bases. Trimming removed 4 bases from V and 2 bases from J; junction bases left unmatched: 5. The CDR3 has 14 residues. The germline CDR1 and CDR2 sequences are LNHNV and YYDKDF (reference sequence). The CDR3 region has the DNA TGTGCCACCAGCACTGGGGGGGGGACCTACGAGCAGTACTTC. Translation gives CATSTGGGTYEQYF.

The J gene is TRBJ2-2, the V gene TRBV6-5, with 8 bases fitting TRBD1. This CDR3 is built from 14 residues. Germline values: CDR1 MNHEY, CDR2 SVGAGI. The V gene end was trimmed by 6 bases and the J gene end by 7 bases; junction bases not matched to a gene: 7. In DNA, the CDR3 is TGTGCCAGCAGCTCTCAGGGGGCGGGCGGGGAGCTGTTTTTT. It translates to CASSSQGAGGELFF.

The chain's CDR3 is CASSAAAGAGGFYSYNEQFF. As DNA, the CDR3 is TGTGCCAGCAGCGCTGCGGCGGGCGCGGGAGGATTCTACTCCTACAATGAGCAGTTCTTC. The chain joins TRBV21-1 to TRBJ2-1; the table's D call, TRBD2, has no DNA check behind it. TRBV21-1 counts as a pseudogene. The CDR3 runs 20 residues.

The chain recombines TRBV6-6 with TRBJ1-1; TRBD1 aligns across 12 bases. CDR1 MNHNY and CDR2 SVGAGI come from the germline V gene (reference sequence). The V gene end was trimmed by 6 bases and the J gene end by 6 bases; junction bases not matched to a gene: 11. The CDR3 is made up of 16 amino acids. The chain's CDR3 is CASSLGQGAGPPEAFF. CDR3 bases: TGTGCCAGCAGCCTGGGACAGGGGGCCGGGCCCCCTGAAGCTTTCTTT.

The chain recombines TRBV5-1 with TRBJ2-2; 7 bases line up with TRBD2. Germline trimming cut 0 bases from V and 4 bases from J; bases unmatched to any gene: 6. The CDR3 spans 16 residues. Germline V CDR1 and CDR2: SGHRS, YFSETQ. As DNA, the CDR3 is TGCGCCAGCAGCTTGGTGGCGGGAGACGGCACCGGGGAGCTGTTTTTT. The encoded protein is CASSLVAGDGTGELFF.

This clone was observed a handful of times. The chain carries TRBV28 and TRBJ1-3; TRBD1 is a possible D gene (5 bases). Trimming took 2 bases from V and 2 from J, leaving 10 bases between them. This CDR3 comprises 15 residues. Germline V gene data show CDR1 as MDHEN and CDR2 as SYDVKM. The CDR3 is CASSLRGRTGNTIYF. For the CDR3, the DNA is TGTGCCAGCAGTTTAAGGGGTAGGACTGGAAACACCATATATTTT.

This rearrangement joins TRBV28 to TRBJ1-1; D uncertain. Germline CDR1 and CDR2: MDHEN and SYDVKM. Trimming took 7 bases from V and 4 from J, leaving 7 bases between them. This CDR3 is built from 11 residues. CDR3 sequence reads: CASTEATEAFF. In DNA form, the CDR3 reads TGTGCCAGCACGGAGGCCACTGAAGCTTTCTTT.